Sequencing of this T cell receptor (beta chain) was carried out in a study of metastatic and nonmetastatic thyroid tumors. The wider study: It was across blood and tumor or nodule tissue from malignant and benign thyroid patients that repertoires were compared.

This clone was detected ten times or more. No patient had received any treatment before thyroid surgery. Using MiXCR, TCRdb reanalyzed the PCR reads. The data hold a few thousand clones, with 30% observed a single time. This CDR3 region has 14 residues. V lost 0 bases to trimming and J lost 4 bases, with 9 bases between them. The germline CDR1 and CDR2 sequences are SGDLS and YYNGEE. This rearrangement joins TRBV9 to TRBJ2-3; tentatively, D is TRBD1 (6 bases). The clonotype comes from a female donor with papillary thyroid cancer or a benign thyroid nodule (not recorded which). Some clones in this sample may be carry-over from other donors' samples. Sequencing was performed on adjacent normal tissue. CDR3 amino acids: CASSVGGLPDTQYF. For the CDR3, the DNA is TGTGCCAGCAGCGTAGGGGGGCTCCCAGATACGCAGTATTTT.